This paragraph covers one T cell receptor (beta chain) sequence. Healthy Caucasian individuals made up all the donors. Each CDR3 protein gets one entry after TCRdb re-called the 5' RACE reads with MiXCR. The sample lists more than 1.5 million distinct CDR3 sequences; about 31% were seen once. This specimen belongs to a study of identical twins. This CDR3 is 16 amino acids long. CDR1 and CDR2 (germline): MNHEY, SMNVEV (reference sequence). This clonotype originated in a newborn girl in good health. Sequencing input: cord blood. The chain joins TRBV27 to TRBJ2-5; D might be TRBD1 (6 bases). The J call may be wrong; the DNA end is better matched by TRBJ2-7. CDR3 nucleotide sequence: TGTGCCAGCAGTTCCGAAACAGGGATGAAGGCCTGCGAGCAGTACTTC. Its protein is CASSSETGMKACEQYF.